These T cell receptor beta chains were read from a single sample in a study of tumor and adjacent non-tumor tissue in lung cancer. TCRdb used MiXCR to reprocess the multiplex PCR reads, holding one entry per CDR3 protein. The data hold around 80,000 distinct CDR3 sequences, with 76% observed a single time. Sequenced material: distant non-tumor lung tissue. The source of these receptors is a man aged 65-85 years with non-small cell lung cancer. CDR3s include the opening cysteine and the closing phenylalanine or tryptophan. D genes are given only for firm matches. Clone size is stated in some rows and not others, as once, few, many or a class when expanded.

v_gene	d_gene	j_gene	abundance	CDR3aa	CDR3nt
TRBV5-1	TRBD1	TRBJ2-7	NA	CASNLGQLSFEQYF	TGCGCCAGCAACTTGGGACAGCTCTCTTTTGAGCAGTACTTC
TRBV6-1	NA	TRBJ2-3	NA	CASSESSFMQYF	TGTGCTAGCAGTGAATCTAGTTTTATGCAGTATTTT
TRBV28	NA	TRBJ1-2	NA	CACSYIGASYGYTF	TGTGCCTGCAGTTATATAGGGGCTTCCTATGGCTACACCTTC
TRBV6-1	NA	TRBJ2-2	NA	CASSLGWAYTGELFF	TGTGCCAGCAGCTTAGGGTGGGCGTATACCGGGGAGCTGTTTTTT
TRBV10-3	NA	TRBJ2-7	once	CATSPGESYEQYF	TGTGCCACATCTCCGGGGGAGTCCTACGAGCAGTACTTC
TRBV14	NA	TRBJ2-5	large	CASSQAGTQYF	TGTGCCAGCAGCCAAGCGGGGACCCAGTACTTC
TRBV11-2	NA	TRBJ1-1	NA	CASNCANSRNTEDFF	TGTGCCAGCAACTGCGCCAATTCAAGAAACACTGAAGATTTCTTT
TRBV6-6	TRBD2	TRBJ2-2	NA	CASSSTSGRAGELSF	TGTGCCAGTAGCTCGACTAGCGGGAGAGCCGGGGAGCTGTCTTTT
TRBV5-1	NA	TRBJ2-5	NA	CASSLNMMGETQYF	TGCGCCAGCAGCCTCAATATGATGGGAGAGACCCAGTACTTC
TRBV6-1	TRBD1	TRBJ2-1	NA	CVSRQGVSMHNEQFF	TGTGTCAGTAGACAGGGGGTGTCAATGCACAATGAGCAGTTCTTC
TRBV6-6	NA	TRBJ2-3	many	CASTGRESSSDTQYF	TGTGCCAGCACCGGCCGGGAGTCTAGCTCAGATACGCAGTATTTT
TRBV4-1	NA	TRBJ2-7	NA	CPSSRGTGRASEQYF	TGCCCCAGCAGTCGCGGTACCGGCAGGGCGAGCGAGCAGTACTTC
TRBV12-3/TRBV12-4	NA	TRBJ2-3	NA	CASSTRRYTDMHYF	TGTGCCAGCAGTACCAGGAGATACACAGATATGCACTATTTT
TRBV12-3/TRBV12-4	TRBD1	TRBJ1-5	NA	CTSSLGLEGAASPQHF	TGTACCAGCAGTTTAGGTTTGGAGGGGGCGGCTAGTCCCCAGCATTTT
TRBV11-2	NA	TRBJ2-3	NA	CASSFGGLALTDMQYF	TGTGCCAGCAGCTTCGGAGGGCTAGCACTAACAGATATGCAGTATTTT
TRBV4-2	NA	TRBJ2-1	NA	CGSSQESYSHYEQFF	TGTGGCAGCAGCCAAGAGAGTTACAGCCACTACGAGCAGTTCTTC
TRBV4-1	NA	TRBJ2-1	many	CASSQAQSYNEQFF	TGCGCCAGCAGCCAGGCCCAATCCTACAATGAGCAGTTCTTC
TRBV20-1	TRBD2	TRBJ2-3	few	CSVGSGAGDTQYF	TGCAGTGTTGGCAGCGGGGCAGGAGATACGCAGTATTTT
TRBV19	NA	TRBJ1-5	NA	CANSDTGIGQPQHF	TGTGCCAATAGTGACACAGGGATCGGTCAGCCTCAGCATTTT
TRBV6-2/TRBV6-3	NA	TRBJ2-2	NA	CDSSRINTWELFF	TGTGATAGCAGCAGAATTAACACCTGGGAGCTGTTTTTT
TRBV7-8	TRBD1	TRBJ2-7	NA	CANSLHSGGDREQYF	TGTGCCAACAGCTTACATTCAGGGGGTGATCGCGAGCAGTACTTC
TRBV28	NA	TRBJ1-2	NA	CASSPAFRDTGYTF	TGTGCCAGCAGCCCGGCGTTTAGGGATACGGGCTACACCTTC
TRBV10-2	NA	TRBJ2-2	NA	CAISDTGELFF	TGCGCCATCAGTGACACCGGGGAGTTGTTTTTT
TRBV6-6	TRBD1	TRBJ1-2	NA	CVSRGQGSNGVYTF	TGTGTCAGCAGAGGACAGGGATCCAATGGTGTGTACACCTTC
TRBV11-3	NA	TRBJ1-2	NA	CVSSHPDGLGGYTF	TGTGTCAGCAGCCACCCAGACGGGCTGGGTGGCTACACCTTC
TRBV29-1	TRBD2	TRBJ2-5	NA	CSVLGLSGEIQYF	TGCAGCGTTTTGGGACTATCGGGAGAGATCCAGTACTTC
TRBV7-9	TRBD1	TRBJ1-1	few	CASSSNYRGTEAFF	TGTGCCAGCAGCTCAAATTACAGGGGAACTGAAGCTTTCTTT
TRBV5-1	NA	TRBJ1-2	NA	CASGLAGFSDGCTF	TGCGCCAGCGGCTTGGCAGGGTTCTCCGATGGCTGCACCTTC
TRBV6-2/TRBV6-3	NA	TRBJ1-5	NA	CANGRAGAVQPRHF	TGTGCCAACGGCAGGGCGGGGGCGGTGCAGCCCAGGCATTTT
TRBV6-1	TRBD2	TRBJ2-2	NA	CASSPAGGDTVELFF	TGTGCCAGCAGCCCAGCGGGGGGGGACACTGTGGAGCTGTTTTTT
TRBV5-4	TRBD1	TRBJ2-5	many	CASSLARGQETQYF	TGTGCCAGCAGCTTGGCCAGGGGGCAAGAGACCCAGTACTTC
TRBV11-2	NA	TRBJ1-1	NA	CLSSFANSRNTEAFF	TGTCTCAGCAGCTTCGCCAATTCAAGGAACACTGAAGCTTTCTTC
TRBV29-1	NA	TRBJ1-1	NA	CSVGGGDTKAFF	TGCAGCGTTGGTGGCGGCGACACTAAAGCTTTCTTT
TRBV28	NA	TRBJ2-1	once	CTSRPGGADINEQFF	TGTACCAGCAGGCCGGGCGGGGCGGACATCAATGAGCAGTTCTTC
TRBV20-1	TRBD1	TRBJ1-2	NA	CSAWITGGEDYGYTF	TGCAGTGCTTGGATTACAGGGGGCGAAGACTATGGCTACACCTTC
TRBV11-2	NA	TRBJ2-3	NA	CASSSTGGNADTQYF	TGTGCCAGCAGCTCTACCGGAGGTAACGCAGATACACAGTATTTT
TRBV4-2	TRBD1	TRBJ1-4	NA	CVSSQEKTGNEKLFF	TGTGTCAGCAGCCAAGAAAAGACAGGGAATGAGAAACTGTTTTTT
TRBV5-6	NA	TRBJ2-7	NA	CATSMEPRGSHEQYF	TGTGCCACCAGCATGGAGCCACGGGGCTCCCACGAGCAGTACTTC
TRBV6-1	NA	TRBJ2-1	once	CVSSDPEGPGLFAYNEQFF	TGTGTCAGCAGTGATCCGGAAGGGCCGGGGTTGTTCGCCTACAATGAGCAGTTCTTC
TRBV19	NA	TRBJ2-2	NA	CAGQKTIGLRELFF	TGTGCAGGTCAGAAAACCATAGGGCTCAGGGAGCTGTTTTTT
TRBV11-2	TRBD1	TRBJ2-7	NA	CASSPARGFPLGDF	TGTGCCAGCAGCCCAGCCAGGGGGTTCCCCTTGGGAGACTTC
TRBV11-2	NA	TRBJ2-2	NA	CASNPAQRGTGELFF	TGCGCCAGCAACCCGGCCCAAAGGGGCACTGGGGAGCTGTTTTTT
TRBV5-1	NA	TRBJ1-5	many	CASSLAPYSNQPQHF	TGCGCCAGCAGCTTGGCTCCTTATAGCAATCAGCCCCAGCATTTT
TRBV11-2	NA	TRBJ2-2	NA	CASSYVTYYTGELFF	TGTGCCAGCAGCTACGTGACTTACTACACCGGGGAGCTGTTTTTT
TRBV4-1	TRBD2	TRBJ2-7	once	CAGSRTLAGEGDDQYF	TGCGCCGGCAGCCGGACACTAGCGGGAGAGGGTGACGATCAGTACTTC
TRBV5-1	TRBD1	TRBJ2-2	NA	CANSVKGAANTEELFF	TGCGCCAACAGCGTGAAGGGGGCTGCGAACACCGAGGAGCTGTTTTTT
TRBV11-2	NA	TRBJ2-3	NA	CASSLQGGVTDAQYF	TGTGCCAGCAGCTTGCAGGGGGGGGTCACAGATGCACAGTATTTT
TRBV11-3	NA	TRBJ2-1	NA	CASSLDPTGGRGEHYF	TGTGCCAGTAGCTTAGATCCCACGGGGGGCAGGGGTGAGCATTACTTC
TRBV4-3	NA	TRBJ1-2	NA	CASCQDVGGYGYTF	TGCGCCAGCTGCCAAGATGTGGGCGGATATGGCTACACTTTC
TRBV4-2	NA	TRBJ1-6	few	CANSQPAGGNSDSPLHF	TGTGCCAACAGCCAACCAGCCGGAGGGAACTCCGACTCACCCCTCCATTTT